This passage covers 17 T cell receptor beta chains from one sample sequenced in a study of cytomegalovirus exposure and HLA in healthy donors. It was with 60 Vbeta and 13 Jbeta primers that the PCR ran. Assay used: immunoSEQ multiplex PCR; TCRdb lists only in-frame clones, some missing. The table shows 70,000 to 90,000 clones, with 72% occurring only once. The specimen was PBMCs. All receptors come from a man between 60 and 75 years old in good health and CMV-seropositive.

As regards this clone: A read error may account for a junction end that differs from germline. The chain is built from TRBV7-9 and TRBJ2-7, with 8 bases matching TRBD1. This CDR3 is built from 17 residues. Germline CDR1 and CDR2: SEHNR and FQNEAQ (reference sequence). Here the CDR3 reads CSSSLGQGAPFSYEQYF. The CDR3 DNA reads as TGTTCCAGCAGCTTAGGGCAGGGGGCCCCGTTCTCCTACGAGCAGTACTTC.

The chain combines TRBV15 with TRBJ2-3, with 7 bases identical to TRBD2. This CDR3 contains 15 residues. Trimming cost V 11 bases and J 4 bases; bases outside gene matches: 15. The germline V gene has CDR1 LNHNV and CDR2 YYDKDF (reference sequence). The CDR3 DNA reads TGTGCCCTCGGGATACTAGCGACACTCTCAGATACGCAGTATTTT. It encodes CALGILATLSDTQYF.

The chain couples TRBV27 to TRBJ2-1; 10 bases match TRBD2. The V gene's germline CDR1 is MNHEY and CDR2 SMNVEV (reference sequence). The V and J ends lost 7 bases and 3 bases, in that order; junction bases with no gene match: 3. The length of the CDR3 is 14 residues. The CDR3 loop reads CASKGTSVYNEQFF. For the CDR3, the DNA is TGTGCCAGCAAAGGGACTAGCGTCTACAATGAGCAGTTCTTC.

The chain uses TRBV7-3 and TRBJ2-7, with 10 bases fitting TRBD2. The V segment lost 6 bases and the J segment 5 bases; nucleotides outside the gene matches: 4. The CDR3 has 13 amino acids. The germline V gene encodes CDR1 SGHTA and CDR2 FQGTGA. CDR3 sequence reads: CASRSSGRHEQYF. CDR3 nucleotide sequence: TGTGCCAGCAGGTCTAGCGGGAGACACGAGCAGTACTTC.

The chain employs TRBV6-6 and TRBJ2-7, with a weak D call TRBD1 (6 bases). The CDR3 is 15 amino acids. Germline V gene sequence: CDR1 MNHNY, CDR2 SVGAGI (reference sequence). Trimming removed 6 bases at V and 0 bases at J, with 15 bases between. In DNA form, the CDR3 reads TGTGCCAGCAGCTCCTCCGGGACACTCTCCTACGAGCAGTACTTC. Protein: CASSSSGTLSYEQYF.

This clone was recorded only once. The chain employs TRBV28 and TRBJ1-1; no firm D call. This CDR3 comprises 14 residues. Trimming left V 3 bases short and J 0 bases short, with 8 bases between. CDR1 and CDR2 from the germline V gene are MDHEN and SYDVKM. Written as DNA, the CDR3 is TGTGCCAGCAGTTTGGGCCAGATGAACACTGAAGCTTTCTTT. It specifies CASSLGQMNTEAFF.

The CDR3 bases are TGTGCCAGCAGTTGGACTAGCGGCTACAATGAGCAGTTCTTC. Its protein is CASSWTSGYNEQFF. V gene TRBV25-1 combines with J gene TRBJ2-1; the match to TRBD2 covers 10 bases. CDR3 length equals 14 residues. Unmatched junction bases numbered 1, after V lost 5 bases and J lost 3 bases. The V gene's germline CDR1 is MGHDK and CDR2 SYGVNS.

The sample holds one count of this clone. The genes are TRBV7-8 and TRBJ2-7; TRBD2 aligns across 10 bases. Losses at the gene ends were 4 bases for V and 2 bases for J; bases not matched to a gene: 5. The V gene's germline CDR1 is SGHVS and CDR2 FQNEAQ. CDR3 length equals 15 residues. CDR3 sequence: CASSSTSGNTYEQYF. CDR3 DNA: TGTGCCAGCAGCTCAACTAGCGGGAACACCTACGAGCAGTACTTC.

CDR3 in amino acids: CASSLRTGRGETQYF. CDR3 DNA: TGTGCCAGCAGCCTCCGGACAGGGAGAGGGGAGACCCAGTACTTC. V gene TRBV7-7 combines with J gene TRBJ2-5; 8 bases are shared with TRBD1. Germline V gives CDR1 SSHAT, CDR2 FNYEAQ (reference sequence). This CDR3 is 15 amino acids long. V dropped 5 bases and J dropped 5; count of bases not matched to a gene: 10.

This sequence joins TRBV6-1 and TRBJ1-2, with D hard to call. This CDR3 contains 12 residues. From germline, CDR1 is MNHNS and CDR2 SASEGT. V was cut by 6 bases and J by 13 bases, with 18 bases left in between. Written as DNA, the CDR3 is TGTGCCAGCAGCGACGCCCATTGGAGGTCCACCTTC. This gives the protein CASSDAHWRSTF.

The chain carries TRBV28 and TRBJ1-5; 9 bases align to TRBD1. Per the germline V gene, CDR1 is MDHEN and CDR2 is SYDVKM. V lost 6 bases to trimming and J lost 1 base; unmatched junction nucleotides: 4. The CDR3 covers 15 residues. CDR3 sequence: CASSRTGESNQPQHF. CDR3 coding DNA: TGTGCCAGCAGCCGGACAGGGGAGAGCAATCAGCCCCAGCATTTT.

The rearrangement links TRBV6-1 to TRBJ1-5; tentative D call: TRBD1 (6 bases). Trimming removed 2 bases from V and 7 bases from J, with 24 bases in between. CDR1 and CDR2 from the germline V gene are MNHNS and SASEGT. CDR3 length: 18 amino acids. The CDR3 nucleotides read TGTGCCAGCAGTGAATCTATTGGCGGGGGGCGCGCTCTGCAGCCCCAGCATTTT. This codes for CASSESIGGGRALQPQHF.

This clone has only a few counts. The gene calls are TRBV28 and TRBJ2-7; 7 bases line up with TRBD2. The CDR3 consists of 12 residues. Trimming removed 5 bases from V and 10 bases from J; junction bases left unmatched: 8. Looked up from germline, CDR1 is MDHEN and CDR2 is SYDVKM. The CDR3 sequence: CASSLRGVYQYF. The DNA of the CDR3 is TGTGCCAGCAGTCTCCGGGGGGTGTATCAGTACTTC.

The V call is TRBV6-5, the J call TRBJ2-7, with 8 bases aligning to TRBD2. The V gene's germline CDR1 is MNHEY and CDR2 SVGAGI. The V segment lost 3 bases and the J segment 4 bases; nucleotides outside the gene matches: 11. The CDR3 runs to 16 residues. CDR3 bases: TGTGCCAGCAGTTATGGCCAGCCGGGACTAGGATACGAGCAGTACTTC. It codes for CASSYGQPGLGYEQYF.

This clone was recorded only once. The rearrangement uses TRBV19 and TRBJ1-1; 9 bases align to TRBD1. The CDR3 runs 15 residues. The germline V gene has CDR1 LNHDA and CDR2 SQIVND (reference sequence). V shed 5 bases and J 3 bases; nucleotides not matched to a gene: 7. The CDR3 loop reads CASSSETGGDTEAFF. CDR3 DNA: TGTGCCAGTAGTTCGGAGACAGGGGGAGACACTGAAGCTTTCTTT.

The chain joins TRBV11-2 to TRBJ2-3, with 11 bases lining up with TRBD1. With V trimmed by 4 bases and J by 8 bases, 11 bases remained unmatched. Per germline, CDR1 SGHAT and CDR2 FQNNGV. CDR3 length: 16 amino acids. In DNA form, the CDR3 reads TGTGCCAGCAGCTACCTGAAAGGACAGGGGGCAATTACGCAGTATTTT. It codes for CASSYLKGQGAITQYF.

V and J are TRBV7-8 and TRBJ2-5; maybe TRBD2 (6 bases). The CDR3 has 14 residues. Germline V lookup: CDR1 SGHVS, CDR2 FQNEAQ. The V end lost 5 bases, the J end lost 4 bases, and 14 bases lay between the germline ends. CDR3 DNA sequence: TGTGCCAGCAGCAGCCGTAGCGGAGGAGAGACCCAGTACTTC. Protein: CASSSRSGGETQYF.